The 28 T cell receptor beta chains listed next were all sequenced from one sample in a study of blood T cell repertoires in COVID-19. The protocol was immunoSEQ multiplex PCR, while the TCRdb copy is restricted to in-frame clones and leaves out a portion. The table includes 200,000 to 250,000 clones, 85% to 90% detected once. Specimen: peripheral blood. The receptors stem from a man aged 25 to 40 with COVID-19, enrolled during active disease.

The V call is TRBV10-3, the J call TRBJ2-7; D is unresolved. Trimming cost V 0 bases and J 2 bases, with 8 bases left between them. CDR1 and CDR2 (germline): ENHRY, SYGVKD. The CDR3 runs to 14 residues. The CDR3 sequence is CAISESRSPYEQYF. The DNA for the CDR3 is TGTGCCATCAGTGAGTCGCGGTCTCCCTACGAGCAGTACTTC.

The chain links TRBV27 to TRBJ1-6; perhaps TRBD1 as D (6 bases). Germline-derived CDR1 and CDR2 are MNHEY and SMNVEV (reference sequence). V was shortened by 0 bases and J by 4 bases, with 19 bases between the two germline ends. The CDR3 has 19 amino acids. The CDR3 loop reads CASSLSIRGARLYNSPLHF. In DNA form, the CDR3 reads TGTGCCAGCAGTTTATCAATCCGGGGGGCTCGACTTTATAATTCACCCCTCCACTTT.

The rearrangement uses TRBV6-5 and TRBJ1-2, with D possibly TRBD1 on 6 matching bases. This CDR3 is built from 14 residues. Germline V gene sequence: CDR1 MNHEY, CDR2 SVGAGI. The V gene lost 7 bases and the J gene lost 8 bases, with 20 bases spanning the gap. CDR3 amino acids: CASMKEGRGIGYTF. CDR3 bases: TGTGCCAGCATGAAAGAGGGCAGGGGTATCGGCTACACCTTC.

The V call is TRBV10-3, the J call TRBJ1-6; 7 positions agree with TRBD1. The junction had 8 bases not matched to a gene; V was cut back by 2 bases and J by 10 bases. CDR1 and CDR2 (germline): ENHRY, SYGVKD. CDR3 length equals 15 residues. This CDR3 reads CAISEGGGQNSPLHF. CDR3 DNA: TGTGCCATCAGTGAGGGAGGGGGCCAGAACTCACCCCTCCACTTT.

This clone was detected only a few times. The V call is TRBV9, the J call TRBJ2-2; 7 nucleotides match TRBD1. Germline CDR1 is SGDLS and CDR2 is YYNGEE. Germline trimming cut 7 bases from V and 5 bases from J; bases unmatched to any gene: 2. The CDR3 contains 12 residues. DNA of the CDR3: TGTGCCAGCGGCAGGGGGACCGGGGAGCTGTTTTTT. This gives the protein CASGRGTGELFF.

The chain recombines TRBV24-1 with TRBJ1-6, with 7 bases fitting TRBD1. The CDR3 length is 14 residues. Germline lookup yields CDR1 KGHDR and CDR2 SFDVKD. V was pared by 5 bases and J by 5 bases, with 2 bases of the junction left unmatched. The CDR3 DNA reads TGTGCCACCAGTGGACAGGGAGATAATTCACCCCTCCACTTT. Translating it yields CATSGQGDNSPLHF.

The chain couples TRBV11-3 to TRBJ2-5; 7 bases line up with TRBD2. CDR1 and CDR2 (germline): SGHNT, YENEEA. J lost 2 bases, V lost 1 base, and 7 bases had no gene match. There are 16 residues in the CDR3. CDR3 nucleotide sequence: TGTGCCAGCAGCTTAGGACAACTAGCGCATCAAGAGACCCAGTACTTC. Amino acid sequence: CASSLGQLAHQETQYF.

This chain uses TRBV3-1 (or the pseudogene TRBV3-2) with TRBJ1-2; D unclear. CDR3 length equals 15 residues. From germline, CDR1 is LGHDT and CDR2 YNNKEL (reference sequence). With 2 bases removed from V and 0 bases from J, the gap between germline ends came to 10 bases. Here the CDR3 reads CASSQQQTPNYGYTF. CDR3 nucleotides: TGTGCCAGCAGCCAACAACAGACACCTAACTATGGCTACACCTTC.

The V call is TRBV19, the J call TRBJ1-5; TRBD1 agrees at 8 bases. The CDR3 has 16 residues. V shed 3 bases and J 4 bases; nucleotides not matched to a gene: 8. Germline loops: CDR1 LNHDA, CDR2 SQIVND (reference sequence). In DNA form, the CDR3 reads TGTGCCAGTAGTATCAACCAGGGGGCGGGGAATCAGCCCCAGCATTTT. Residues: CASSINQGAGNQPQHF.

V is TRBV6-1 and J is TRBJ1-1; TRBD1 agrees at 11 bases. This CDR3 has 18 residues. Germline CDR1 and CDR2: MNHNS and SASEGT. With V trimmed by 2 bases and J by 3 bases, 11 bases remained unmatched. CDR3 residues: CASSEHGQGAVGHTEAFF. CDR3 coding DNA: TGTGCCAGCAGTGAACACGGACAGGGGGCTGTAGGGCACACTGAAGCTTTCTTT.

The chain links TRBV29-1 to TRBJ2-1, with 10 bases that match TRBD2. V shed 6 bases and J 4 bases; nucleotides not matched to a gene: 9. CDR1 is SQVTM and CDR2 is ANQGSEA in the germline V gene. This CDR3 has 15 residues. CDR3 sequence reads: CSVPTGLATYNEQFF. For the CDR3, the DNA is TGCAGCGTACCAACGGGACTAGCGACGTACAATGAGCAGTTCTTC.

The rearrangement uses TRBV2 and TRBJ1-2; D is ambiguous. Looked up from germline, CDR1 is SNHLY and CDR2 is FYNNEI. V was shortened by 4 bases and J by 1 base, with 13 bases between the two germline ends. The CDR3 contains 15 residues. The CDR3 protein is CASSGQARSNYGYTF. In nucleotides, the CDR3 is TGTGCCAGCAGTGGCCAGGCTCGTAGTAACTATGGCTACACCTTC.

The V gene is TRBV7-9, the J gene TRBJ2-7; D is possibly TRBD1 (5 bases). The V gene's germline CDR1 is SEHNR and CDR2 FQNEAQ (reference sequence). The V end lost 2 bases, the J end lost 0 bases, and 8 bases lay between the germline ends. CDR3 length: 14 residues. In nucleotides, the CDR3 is TGTGCCAGCAGCTTATCAGGGAACTCCTACGAGCAGTACTTC. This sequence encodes CASSLSGNSYEQYF.

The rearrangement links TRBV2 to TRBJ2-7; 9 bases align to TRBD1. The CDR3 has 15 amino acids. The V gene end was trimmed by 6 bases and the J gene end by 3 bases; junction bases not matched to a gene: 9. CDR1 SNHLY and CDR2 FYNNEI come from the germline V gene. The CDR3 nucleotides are TGTGCCAGCAGCCCATTTGGACAGGGGTACTACGAGCAGTACTTC. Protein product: CASSPFGQGYYEQYF.

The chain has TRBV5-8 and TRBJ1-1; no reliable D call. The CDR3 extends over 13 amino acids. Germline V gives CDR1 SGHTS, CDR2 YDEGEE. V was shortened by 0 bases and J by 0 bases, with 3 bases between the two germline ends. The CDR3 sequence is CASSLELNTEAFF. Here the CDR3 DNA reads TGTGCCAGCAGCTTGGAGCTGAACACTGAAGCTTTCTTT. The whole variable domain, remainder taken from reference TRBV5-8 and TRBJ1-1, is EAGVTQSPTHLIKTRGQQATLRCSPISGHTSVYWYQQALGLGLQFLLWYDEGEERNRGNFPPRFSGRQFPNYSSELNVNALELEDSALYLCASSLELNTEAFFGQGTRLTVV.

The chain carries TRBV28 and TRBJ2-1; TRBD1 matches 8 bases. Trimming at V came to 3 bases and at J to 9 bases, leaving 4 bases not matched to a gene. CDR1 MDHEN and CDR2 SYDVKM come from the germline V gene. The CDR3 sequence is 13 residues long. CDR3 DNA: TGTGCCAGCAGTTTCAGGGGGCATAGTGAGCAGTTCTTC. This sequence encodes CASSFRGHSEQFF.

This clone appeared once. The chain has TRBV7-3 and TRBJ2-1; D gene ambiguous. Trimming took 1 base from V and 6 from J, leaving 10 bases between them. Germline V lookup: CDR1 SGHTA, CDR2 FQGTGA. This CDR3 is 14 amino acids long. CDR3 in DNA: TGTGCCAGCAGCTTAATTCCGGGTTCCAATGAGCAGTTCTTC. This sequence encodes CASSLIPGSNEQFF.

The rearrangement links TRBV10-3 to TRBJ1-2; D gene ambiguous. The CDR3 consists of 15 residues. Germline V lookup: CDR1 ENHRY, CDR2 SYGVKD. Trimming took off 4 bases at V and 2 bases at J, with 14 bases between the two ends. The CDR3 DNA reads TGTGCCATCAGTGCCCGTGAGGCGGAGAACTATGGCTACACCTTC. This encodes CAISAREAENYGYTF.

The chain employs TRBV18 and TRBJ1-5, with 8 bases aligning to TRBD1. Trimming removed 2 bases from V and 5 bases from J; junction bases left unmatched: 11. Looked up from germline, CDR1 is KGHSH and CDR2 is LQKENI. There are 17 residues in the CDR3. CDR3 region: CASSPSSVTGGDQPQHF. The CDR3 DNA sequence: TGTGCCAGCTCACCATCTAGTGTAACAGGGGGAGATCAGCCCCAGCATTTT.

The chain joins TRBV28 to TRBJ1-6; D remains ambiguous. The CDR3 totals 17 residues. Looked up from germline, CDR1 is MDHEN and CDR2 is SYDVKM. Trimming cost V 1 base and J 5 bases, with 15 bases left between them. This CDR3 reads CASSLLGRAKHNSPLHF. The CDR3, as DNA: TGTGCCAGCAGTTTATTGGGGAGAGCAAAACATAATTCACCCCTCCACTTT.

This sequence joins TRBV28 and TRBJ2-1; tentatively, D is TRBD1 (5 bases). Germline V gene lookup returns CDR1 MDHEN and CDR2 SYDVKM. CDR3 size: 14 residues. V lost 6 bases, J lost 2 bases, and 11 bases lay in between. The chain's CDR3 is CASSPQAPYNEQFF. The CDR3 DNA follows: TGTGCCAGCAGCCCACAGGCCCCCTACAATGAGCAGTTCTTC.

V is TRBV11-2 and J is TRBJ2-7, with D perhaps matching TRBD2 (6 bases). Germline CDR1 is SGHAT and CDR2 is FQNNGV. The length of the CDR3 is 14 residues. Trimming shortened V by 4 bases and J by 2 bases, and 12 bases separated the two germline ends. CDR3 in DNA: TGTGCCAGCAGCTCGGGAGTCGGAACCTACGAGCAGTACTTC. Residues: CASSSGVGTYEQYF.

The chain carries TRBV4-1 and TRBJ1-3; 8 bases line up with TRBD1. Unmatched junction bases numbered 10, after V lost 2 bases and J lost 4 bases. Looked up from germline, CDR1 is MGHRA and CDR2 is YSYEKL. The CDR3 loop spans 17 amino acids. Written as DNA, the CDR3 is TGCGCCAGCAGCCAACTACAGGGCCGGGACAGGGGAAACACCATATATTTT. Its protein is CASSQLQGRDRGNTIYF.

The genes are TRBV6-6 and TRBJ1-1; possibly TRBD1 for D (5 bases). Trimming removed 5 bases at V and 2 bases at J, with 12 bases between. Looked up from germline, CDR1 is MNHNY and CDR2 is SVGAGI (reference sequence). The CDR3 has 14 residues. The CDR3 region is CASSISGGNTEAFF. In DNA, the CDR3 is TGTGCCAGCAGTATCTCGGGGGGAAACACTGAAGCTTTCTTT.

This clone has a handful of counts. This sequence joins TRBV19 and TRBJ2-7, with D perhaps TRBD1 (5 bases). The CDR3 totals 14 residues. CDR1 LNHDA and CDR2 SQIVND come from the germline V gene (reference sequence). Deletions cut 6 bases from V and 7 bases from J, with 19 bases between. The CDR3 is CASRTGQGRSEQYF. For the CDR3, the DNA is TGTGCCAGTAGGACCGGGCAGGGAAGGAGTGAGCAGTACTTC. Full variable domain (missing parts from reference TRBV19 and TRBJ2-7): DGGITQSPKYLFRKEGQNVTLSCEQNLNHDAMYWYRQDPGQGLRLIYYSQIVNDFQKGDIAEGYSVSREKKESFPLTVTSAQKNPTAFYLCASRTGQGRSEQYFGPGTRLTVT.

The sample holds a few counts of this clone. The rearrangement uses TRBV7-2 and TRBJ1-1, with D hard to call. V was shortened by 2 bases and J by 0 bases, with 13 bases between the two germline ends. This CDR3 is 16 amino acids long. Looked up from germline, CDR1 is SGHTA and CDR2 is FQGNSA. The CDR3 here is CASSLSPPGLNTEAFF. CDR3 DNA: TGTGCCAGCAGCTTATCCCCCCCCGGGTTGAACACTGAAGCTTTCTTT.

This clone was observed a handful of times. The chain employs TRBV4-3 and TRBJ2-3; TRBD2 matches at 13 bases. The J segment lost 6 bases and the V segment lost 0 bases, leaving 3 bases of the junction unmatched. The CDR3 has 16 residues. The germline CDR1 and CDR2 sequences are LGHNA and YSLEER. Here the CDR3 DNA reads TGCGCCAGCAGCCAAGAACTAGCGGGGGGGCCGGATACGCAGTATTTT. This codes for CASSQELAGGPDTQYF.

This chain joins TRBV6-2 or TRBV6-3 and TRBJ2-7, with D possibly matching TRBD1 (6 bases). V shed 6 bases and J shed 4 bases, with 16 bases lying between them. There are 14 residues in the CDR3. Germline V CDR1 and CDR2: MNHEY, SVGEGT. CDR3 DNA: TGTGCCAGCAGCCAACTCGGGACATATTACGAGCAGTACTTC. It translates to CASSQLGTYYEQYF.